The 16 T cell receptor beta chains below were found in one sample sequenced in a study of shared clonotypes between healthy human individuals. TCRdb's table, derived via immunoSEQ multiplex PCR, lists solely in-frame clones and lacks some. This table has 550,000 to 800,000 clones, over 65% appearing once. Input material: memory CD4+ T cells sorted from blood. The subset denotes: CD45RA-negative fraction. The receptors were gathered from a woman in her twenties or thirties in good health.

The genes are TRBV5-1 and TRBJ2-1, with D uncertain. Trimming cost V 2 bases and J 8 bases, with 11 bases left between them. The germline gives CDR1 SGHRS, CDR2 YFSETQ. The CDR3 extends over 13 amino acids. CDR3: CASSFGLVHEQFF. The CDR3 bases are TGCGCCAGCAGCTTTGGCCTAGTTCATGAGCAGTTCTTC.

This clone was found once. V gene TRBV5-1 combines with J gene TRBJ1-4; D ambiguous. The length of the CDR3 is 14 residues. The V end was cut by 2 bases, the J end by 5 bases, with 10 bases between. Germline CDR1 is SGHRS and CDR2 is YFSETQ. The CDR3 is CASSFTGENEKLFF. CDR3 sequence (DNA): TGCGCCAGCAGCTTTACCGGTGAGAATGAAAAACTGTTTTTT.

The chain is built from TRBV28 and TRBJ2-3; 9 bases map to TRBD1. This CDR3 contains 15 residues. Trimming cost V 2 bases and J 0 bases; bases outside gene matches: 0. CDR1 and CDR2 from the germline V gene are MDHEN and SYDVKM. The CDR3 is CASSLGTGSTDTQYF. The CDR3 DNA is TGTGCCAGCAGTTTAGGGACAGGGAGCACAGATACGCAGTATTTT.

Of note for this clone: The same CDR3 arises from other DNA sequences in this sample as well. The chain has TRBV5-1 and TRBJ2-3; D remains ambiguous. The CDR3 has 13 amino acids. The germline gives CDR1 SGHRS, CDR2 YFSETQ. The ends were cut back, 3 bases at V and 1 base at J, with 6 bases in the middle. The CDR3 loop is CASSSPGTDTQYF. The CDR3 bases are TGCGCCAGCAGCTCGCCCGGCACAGATACGCAGTATTTT.

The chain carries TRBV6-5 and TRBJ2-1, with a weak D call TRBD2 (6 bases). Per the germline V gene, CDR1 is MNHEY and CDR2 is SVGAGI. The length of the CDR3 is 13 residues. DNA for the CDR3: TGTGCTTCGGGACTCCTCTCCTACAATGAGCAGTTCTTC. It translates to CASGLLSYNEQFF.

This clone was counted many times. For the CDR3, the DNA is TGTGCCAGCAGCTTGCGGAGGGAGCAAGAGACCCAGTACTTC. This encodes CASSLRREQETQYF. The chain couples TRBV7-8 to TRBJ2-5, with D tentatively TRBD2 (6 bases). CDR3 size: 14 residues. CDR1 is SGHVS, CDR2 FQNEAQ, per germline. The V gene lost 3 bases and the J gene lost 2 bases, with 10 bases spanning the gap.

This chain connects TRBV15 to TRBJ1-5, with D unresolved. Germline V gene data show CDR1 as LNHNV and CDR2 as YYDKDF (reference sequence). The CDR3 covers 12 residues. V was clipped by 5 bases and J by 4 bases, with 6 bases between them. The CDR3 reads CATSPGNQPQHF. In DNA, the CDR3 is TGTGCCACCAGCCCAGGTAATCAGCCCCAGCATTTT.

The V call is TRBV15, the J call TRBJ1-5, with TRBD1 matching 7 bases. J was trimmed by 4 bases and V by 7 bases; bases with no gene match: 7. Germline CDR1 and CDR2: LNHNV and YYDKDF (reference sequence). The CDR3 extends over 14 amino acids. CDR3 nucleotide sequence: TGTGCCACCAACCGGGGACAGAAGAATCAGCCCCAGCATTTT. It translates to CATNRGQKNQPQHF.

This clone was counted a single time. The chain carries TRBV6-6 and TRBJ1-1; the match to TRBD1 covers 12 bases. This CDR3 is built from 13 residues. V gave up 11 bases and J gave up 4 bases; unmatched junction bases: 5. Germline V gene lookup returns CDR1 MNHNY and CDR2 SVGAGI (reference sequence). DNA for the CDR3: TGTGCCGTAGTGGGACAGGGGGCCACTGAAGCTTTCTTT. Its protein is CAVVGQGATEAFF.

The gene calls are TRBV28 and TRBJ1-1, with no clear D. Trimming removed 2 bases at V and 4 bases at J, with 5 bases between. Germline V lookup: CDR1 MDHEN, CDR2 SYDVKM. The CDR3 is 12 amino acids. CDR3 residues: CASSLLATEAFF. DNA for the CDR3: TGTGCCAGCAGTTTACTAGCCACTGAAGCTTTCTTT.

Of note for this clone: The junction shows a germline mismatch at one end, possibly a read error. CDR3: CASSYSGQGFYGYTF. The CDR3 DNA reads TGTGCCAGCAGTTACTCGGGACAGGGGTTCTATGGCTACACCTTC. The gene calls are TRBV6-4 and TRBJ1-2; 10 nucleotides match TRBD1. Germline CDR1 and CDR2: MRHNA and SNTAGT. This CDR3 is built from 15 residues.

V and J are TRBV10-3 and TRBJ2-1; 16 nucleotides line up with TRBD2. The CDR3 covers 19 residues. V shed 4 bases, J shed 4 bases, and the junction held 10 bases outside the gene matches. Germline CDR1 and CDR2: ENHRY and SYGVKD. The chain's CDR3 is CAISATGTSGRVRYNEQFF. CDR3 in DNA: TGTGCCATCAGTGCGACCGGGACTAGCGGGAGGGTACGGTACAATGAGCAGTTCTTC.

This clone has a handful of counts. The DNA for the CDR3 is TGTGCCAGCAGCCCGTCCGTCACAGATACGCAGTATTTT. Amino acid sequence: CASSPSVTDTQYF. The chain employs TRBV7-3 and TRBJ2-3, with no clear D. V shed 5 bases and J shed 2 bases, with 8 bases lying between them. The CDR3 totals 13 residues. Germline CDR1 reads SGHTA; CDR2 reads FQGTGA.

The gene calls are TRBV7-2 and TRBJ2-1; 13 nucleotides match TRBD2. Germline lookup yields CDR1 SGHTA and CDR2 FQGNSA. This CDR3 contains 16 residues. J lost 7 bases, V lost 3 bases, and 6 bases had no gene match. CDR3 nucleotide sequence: TGTGCCAGCAGCTTCGGACTAGCGGGAGCGGAGAATGAGCAGTTCTTC. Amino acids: CASSFGLAGAENEQFF. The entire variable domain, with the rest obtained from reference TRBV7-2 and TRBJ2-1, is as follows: GAGVSQSPSNKVTEKGKDVELRCDPISGHTALYWYRQSLGQGLEFLIYFQGNSAPDKSGLPSDRFSAERTGGSVSTLTIQRTQQEDSAVYLCASSFGLAGAENEQFFGPGTRLTVL.

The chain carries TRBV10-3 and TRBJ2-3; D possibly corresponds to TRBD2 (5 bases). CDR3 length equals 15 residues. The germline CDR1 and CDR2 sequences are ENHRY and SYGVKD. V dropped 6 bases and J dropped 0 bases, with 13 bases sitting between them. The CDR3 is CAISDWRGSTDTQYF. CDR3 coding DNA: TGTGCCATCAGCGATTGGCGCGGGAGCACAGATACGCAGTATTTT.

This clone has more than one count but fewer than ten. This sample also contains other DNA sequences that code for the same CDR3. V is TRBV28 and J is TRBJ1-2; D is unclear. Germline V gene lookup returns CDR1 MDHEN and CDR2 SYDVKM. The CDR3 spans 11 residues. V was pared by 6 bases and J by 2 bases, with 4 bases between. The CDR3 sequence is CASSSNYGYTF. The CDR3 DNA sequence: TGTGCCAGCAGCTCAAACTATGGCTACACCTTC.